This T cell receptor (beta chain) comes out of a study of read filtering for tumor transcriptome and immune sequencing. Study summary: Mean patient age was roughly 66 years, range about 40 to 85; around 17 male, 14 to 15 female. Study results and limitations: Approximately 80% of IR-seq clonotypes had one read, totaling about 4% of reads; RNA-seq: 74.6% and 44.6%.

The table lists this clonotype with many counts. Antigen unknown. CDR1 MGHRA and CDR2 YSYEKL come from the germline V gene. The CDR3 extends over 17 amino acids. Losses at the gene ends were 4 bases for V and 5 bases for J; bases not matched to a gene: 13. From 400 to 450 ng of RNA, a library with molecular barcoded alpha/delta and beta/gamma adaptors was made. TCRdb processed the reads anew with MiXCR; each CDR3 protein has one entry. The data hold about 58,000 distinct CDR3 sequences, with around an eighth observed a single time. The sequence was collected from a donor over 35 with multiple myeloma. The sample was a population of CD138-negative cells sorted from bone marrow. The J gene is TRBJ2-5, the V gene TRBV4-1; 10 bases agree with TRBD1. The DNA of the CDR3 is TGCGCCAGCAGCCCACCCGATCCGGGACAGGGGAGGGAGACCCAGTACTTC. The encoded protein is CASSPPDPGQGRETQYF.